The rows below give T cell receptor beta chains drawn from one sample of a study of cytomegalovirus exposure and HLA in healthy donors. Method: immunoSEQ multiplex PCR; TCRdb's copy keeps in-frame clones and lacks some. The sample lists under 110,000 clones, under 80% occurring once. The material sequenced was PBMCs. These receptor sequences come from a woman in her fifties or sixties in good health and CMV-seropositive. The CDR3 runs from the conserved cysteine through the conserved F or W. D genes are given only for firm matches. Expanded clones get a size class; other rows say once, few or many, or leave the size out.

clone size: few
D gene: TRBD1
J gene: TRBJ1-2
V gene: TRBV30
CDR3 protein: CACQDRDYGYTF
CDR3 DNA: TGTGCCTGCCAGGACAGGGACTATGGCTACACCTTC

clone size: .
D gene: TRBD1
J gene: TRBJ2-1
V gene: TRBV28
CDR3 protein: CASSPIDRGRNNEQFF
CDR3 DNA: TGTGCCAGCAGTCCAATAGACAGGGGGCGGAACAATGAGCAGTTCTTC

clone size: once
D gene: .
J gene: TRBJ2-1
V gene: TRBV5-1
CDR3 protein: CASRTEYSLYNEQFF
CDR3 DNA: TGCGCCAGCCGGACAGAGTATTCCTTATACAATGAGCAGTTCTTC

clone size: .
D gene: .
J gene: TRBJ1-2
V gene: TRBV5-1
CDR3 protein: CASSPNTLGFDGYTF
CDR3 DNA: TGCGCCAGCAGCCCCAATACTTTGGGCTTTGACGGCTACACCTTC

clone size: .
D gene: .
J gene: TRBJ2-2
V gene: TRBV4-2
CDR3 protein: CASSHPTGELFF
CDR3 DNA: TGTGCCAGCAGCCATCCAACCGGGGAGCTGTTTTTT

clone size: once
D gene: TRBD2
J gene: TRBJ2-3
V gene: TRBV2
CDR3 protein: CASSGGGARTDTQYF
CDR3 DNA: TGTGCCAGCAGCGGCGGGGGGGCTAGGACCGATACGCAGTATTTT

clone size: .
D gene: .
J gene: TRBJ2-1
V gene: TRBV19
CDR3 protein: CASSIGQAAYNEQFF
CDR3 DNA: TGTGCCAGTAGTATAGGACAGGCGGCTTACAATGAGCAGTTCTTC

clone size: .
D gene: TRBD1
J gene: TRBJ2-7
V gene: TRBV6-1
CDR3 protein: CASSEALRAGGISYEQYF
CDR3 DNA: TGTGCCAGCAGTGAAGCGCTTCGGGCAGGGGGCATATCCTACGAGCAGTACTTC

clone size: .
D gene: .
J gene: TRBJ1-6
V gene: TRBV6-6
CDR3 protein: CASGPNSPLHF
CDR3 DNA: TGTGCCAGCGGGCCGAATTCACCCCTCCACTTT

clone size: .
D gene: .
J gene: TRBJ1-6
V gene: TRBV14
CDR3 protein: CASSQDLGRNSPLHF
CDR3 DNA: TGTGCCAGCAGCCAAGATCTCGGTCGGAATTCACCCCTCCACTTT

clone size: once
D gene: TRBD1
J gene: TRBJ1-2
V gene: TRBV6-5
CDR3 protein: CASRGGTGITYGYTF
CDR3 DNA: TGTGCCAGCAGGGGGGGGACAGGGATAACCTATGGCTACACCTTC

clone size: .
D gene: .
J gene: TRBJ1-4
V gene: TRBV5-1
CDR3 protein: CASSLGAGTRNEKLFF
CDR3 DNA: TGCGCCAGCAGCTTGGGGGCTGGGACAAGGAATGAAAAACTGTTTTTT

clone size: .
D gene: .
J gene: TRBJ2-7
V gene: TRBV7-6
CDR3 protein: CASSSKLAVQSYEQYF
CDR3 DNA: TGTGCCAGCAGCTCAAAGTTGGCAGTTCAATCCTACGAGCAGTACTTC

clone size: .
D gene: .
J gene: TRBJ2-3
V gene: TRBV5-1
CDR3 protein: CASSLASIRADTQYF
CDR3 DNA: TGCGCCAGCAGCTTGGCGTCTATCCGCGCAGATACGCAGTATTTT

clone size: .
D gene: .
J gene: TRBJ1-1
V gene: TRBV2
CDR3 protein: CASSVISGEAFF
CDR3 DNA: TGTGCCAGCAGTGTCATCTCAGGGGAAGCTTTCTTT

clone size: .
D gene: .
J gene: TRBJ2-1
V gene: TRBV5-1
CDR3 protein: CASSLDAGTYNEQFF
CDR3 DNA: TGCGCCAGCAGCTTGGATGCGGGAACCTACAATGAGCAGTTCTTC